The 21 T cell receptor beta chains below all came from one sample that was sequenced in a study of shared clonotypes between healthy human individuals. Sequencing used immunoSEQ multiplex PCR; TCRdb keeps in-frame clones, though not all of them. The sample has approximately 710,000 clones; about 92% are singletons. Sequencing used memory CD8+ T cells from PBMCs. Subset given: CD45RO+ cells pooled with CCR7-negative TemRA cells. Receptors were obtained from a young man in good health. Some clones in this sample may be carry-over from other donors' samples.

The chain uses TRBV25-1 and TRBJ2-2, with TRBD2 matching over 8 bases. This CDR3 has 15 residues. Trimming took 1 base from V and 4 from J; bases not matched to a gene: 2. Germline CDR1 reads MGHDK; CDR2 reads SYGVNS. This chain's CDR3 is CASSESGRGTGELFF. As DNA, the CDR3 is TGTGCCAGCAGTGAATCCGGGAGGGGCACCGGGGAGCTGTTTTTT.

J is TRBJ1-2 and V is TRBV28; a weak D match, TRBD1 (5 bases). The CDR3 contains 16 residues. Germline V CDR1 and CDR2: MDHEN, SYDVKM. The V end was cut by 4 bases, the J end by 4 bases, with 19 bases between. The CDR3 loop is CASSSYTGTTGYGYTF. The CDR3 DNA reads as TGTGCCAGCAGTTCTTATACCGGGACCACCGGCTATGGCTACACCTTC.

The gene calls are TRBV9 and TRBJ1-2; 8 positions agree with TRBD1. CDR1 and CDR2 from the germline V gene are SGDLS and YYNGEE. There are 16 residues in the CDR3. The V segment lost 4 bases and the J segment 7 bases; nucleotides outside the gene matches: 15. The CDR3 sequence: CASSPYQGAGEGGYTF. DNA of the CDR3: TGTGCCAGCAGCCCCTATCAGGGGGCAGGGGAAGGTGGCTACACCTTC.

The V gene is TRBV5-6, the J gene TRBJ2-1, with a possible D match to TRBD1 (5 bases). Trimming pared 5 bases from V and 0 bases from J, leaving 18 bases between. CDR3 length equals 17 residues. Germline assignment: CDR1 SGHDT and CDR2 YYEEEE. The CDR3 here is CASSTQWGYSSYNEQFF. The CDR3, as DNA: TGTGCCAGCAGTACCCAGTGGGGCTATAGCTCCTACAATGAGCAGTTCTTC. The whole variable domain, remainder taken from reference TRBV5-6 and TRBJ2-1, is DAGVTQSPTHLIKTRGQQVTLRCSPKSGHDTVSWYQQALGQGPQFIFQYYEEEERQRGNFPDRFSGHQFPNYSSELNVNALLLGDSALYLCASSTQWGYSSYNEQFFGPGTRLTVL.

The rearrangement uses TRBV29-1 and TRBJ2-2, with a possible D match to TRBD2 (6 bases). The CDR3 sequence is 13 residues long. Germline lookup yields CDR1 SQVTM and CDR2 ANQGSEA. V lost 5 bases and J lost 0, with 7 bases in between. CDR3 coding DNA: TGCAGCGTTCGGGAGCCGAACACCGGGGAGCTGTTTTTT. Amino acids: CSVREPNTGELFF.

The rearrangement joins TRBV7-8 to TRBJ1-1, with a possible D match to TRBD1 (5 bases). CDR1 and CDR2 from the germline V gene are SGHVS and FQNEAQ. The V end lost 5 bases, the J end lost 3 bases, and 16 bases lay between the germline ends. This CDR3 contains 15 residues. The CDR3 DNA is TGTGCCAGCAGCCCCGCCCCCAGGGAGGACACTGAAGCTTTCTTT. Translating gives CASSPAPREDTEAFF. Together with reference TRBV7-8 and TRBJ1-1, the CDR3 gives the full variable domain: GAGVSQSPRYKVAKRGQDVALRCDPISGHVSLFWYQQALGQGPEFLTYFQNEAQLDKSGLPSDRFFAERPEGSVSTLKIQRTQQEDSAVYLCASSPAPREDTEAFFGQGTRLTVV.

In DNA form, the CDR3 reads TGTGCCCGCACGGCGGGGCAGGCCCTAGATACGCAGTATTTT. Its protein product is CARTAGQALDTQYF. This chain joins TRBV27 and TRBJ2-3; weak D call: TRBD2 (6 bases). V lost 11 bases, J lost 5 bases, and 20 bases lay in between. Germline CDR1 MNHEY, CDR2 SMNVEV (reference sequence). The CDR3 spans 14 residues.

J is TRBJ1-5 and V is TRBV7-2; D is unresolved. The CDR3 length is 15 residues. Trimming pared 5 bases from V and 2 bases from J, leaving 13 bases between. Looked up from germline, CDR1 is SGHTA and CDR2 is FQGNSA. CDR3 sequence reads: CASSPVGRGNQPQHF. CDR3 DNA sequence: TGTGCCAGCAGCCCCGTGGGGAGAGGCAATCAGCCCCAGCATTTT. The full variable domain, in which reference TRBV7-2 and TRBJ1-5 provide the parts outside the CDR3, is GAGVSQSPSNKVTEKGKDVELRCDPISGHTALYWYRQSLGQGLEFLIYFQGNSAPDKSGLPSDRFSAERTGGSVSTLTIQRTQQEDSAVYLCASSPVGRGNQPQHFGDGTRLSIL.

The chain employs TRBV19 and TRBJ1-1; 12 nucleotides agree with TRBD1. CDR1 is LNHDA, CDR2 SQIVND, per germline (reference sequence). This CDR3 is 17 amino acids long. V lost 5 bases to trimming and J lost 7 bases; unmatched junction nucleotides: 14. The CDR3 loop is CASSARIAGQGAGEAFF. CDR3 sequence (DNA): TGTGCCAGTAGTGCTCGAATCGCGGGACAGGGGGCGGGTGAAGCTTTCTTT. Supplemented by reference TRBV19 and TRBJ1-1, the full variable domain reads DGGITQSPKYLFRKEGQNVTLSCEQNLNHDAMYWYRQDPGQGLRLIYYSQIVNDFQKGDIAEGYSVSREKKESFPLTVTSAQKNPTAFYLCASSARIAGQGAGEAFFGQGTRLTVV.

This chain uses TRBV27 with TRBJ2-3; perhaps TRBD2 as D (5 bases). The V end lost 2 bases, the J end lost 6 bases, and 21 bases lay between the germline ends. This CDR3 is built from 17 residues. From germline, CDR1 is MNHEY and CDR2 SMNVEV (reference sequence). CDR3 sequence: CASSLEGGFNLVDTQYF. The CDR3 DNA reads TGTGCCAGCAGTTTAGAGGGTGGGTTCAATCTGGTGGATACGCAGTATTTT.

The chain has TRBV10-3 and TRBJ2-3, with D unresolved. This CDR3 region has 14 residues. The germline gives CDR1 ENHRY, CDR2 SYGVKD. The V end was cut by 3 bases, the J end by 0 bases, with 7 bases between. CDR3 nucleotide sequence: TGTGCCATCAGTGACCCAATTAGCACAGATACGCAGTATTTT. Translating gives CAISDPISTDTQYF.

The rearrangement links TRBV7-3 to TRBJ2-1; 14 nucleotides match TRBD2. Germline V gives CDR1 SGHTA, CDR2 FQGTGA. Trimming at V came to 4 bases and at J to 7 bases, leaving 3 bases not matched to a gene. This CDR3 region has 15 residues. The CDR3 loop is CASSSGLAGDNEQFF. In DNA form, the CDR3 reads TGTGCCAGCAGCTCGGGACTAGCGGGAGATAATGAGCAGTTCTTC.

J is TRBJ2-1 and V is TRBV7-9, with 13 bases lining up with TRBD2. This CDR3 contains 17 residues. Germline CDR1 is SEHNR and CDR2 is FQNEAQ (reference sequence). With 5 bases clipped from V and 2 bases from J, the junction kept 6 bases outside the gene matches. In nucleotides, the CDR3 is TGTGCCAGCAGCCGCTTGGGACTAGCGGGACCCTACAATGAGCAGTTCTTC. This encodes CASSRLGLAGPYNEQFF.

The chain employs TRBV19 and TRBJ1-2; D gene unclear. Germline V gives CDR1 LNHDA, CDR2 SQIVND (reference sequence). This CDR3 is built from 10 residues. V lost 10 bases and J lost 8, with 11 bases in between. The CDR3 is CATGERGYTF. The DNA for the CDR3 is TGTGCCACCGGGGAGCGCGGCTACACCTTC. The full variable domain, in which reference TRBV19 and TRBJ1-2 provide the parts outside the CDR3, is DGGITQSPKYLFRKEGQNVTLSCEQNLNHDAMYWYRQDPGQGLRLIYYSQIVNDFQKGDIAEGYSVSREKKESFPLTVTSAQKNPTAFYLCATGERGYTFGSGTRLTVV.

This chain joins TRBV7-9 and TRBJ2-5; D is possibly TRBD1 (6 bases). With 5 bases removed from V and 2 bases from J, the gap between germline ends came to 15 bases. CDR3 length: 15 residues. Germline V gene sequence: CDR1 SEHNR, CDR2 FQNEAQ (reference sequence). The CDR3 sequence is CASSPDRTAQETQYF. The CDR3 nucleotides read TGTGCCAGCAGCCCGGACCGGACAGCACAAGAGACCCAGTACTTC. Combining the CDR3 with reference TRBV7-9 and TRBJ2-5 gives the whole variable domain DTGVSQNPRHKITKRGQNVTFRCDPISEHNRLYWYRQTLGQGPEFLTYFQNEAQLEKSRLLSDRFSAERPKGSFSTLEIQRTEQGDSAMYLCASSPDRTAQETQYFGPGTRLLVL.

Regarding this clone: A much larger clone sits a single nucleotide away, making a read error possible. The same CDR3 can be traced to other DNA sequences in this sample. This sequence joins TRBV2 and TRBJ1-1; D perhaps matches TRBD1 (5 bases). The CDR3 is 13 amino acids. The germline V gene encodes CDR1 SNHLY and CDR2 FYNNEI. Deletions cut 2 bases from V and 1 base from J, with 5 bases between. The CDR3 protein is CASSERGNTEAFF. For the CDR3, the DNA is TGTGCCAGCAGTGAAAGGGGGAACACTGAAGCTTTCTTT.

The rearrangement links TRBV5-1 to TRBJ1-2, with TRBD1 identical over 9 bases. Germline CDR1 is SGHRS and CDR2 is YFSETQ. The CDR3 runs 14 residues. J gave up 4 bases and V 2 bases, and 3 bases lay outside the gene matches. Here the CDR3 reads CASSFTGGFYGYTF. CDR3 coding DNA: TGCGCCAGCAGCTTTACAGGGGGCTTCTATGGCTACACCTTC. Looking up the rest from reference TRBV5-1 and TRBJ1-2 gives the full variable domain: KAGVTQTPRYLIKTRGQQVTLSCSPISGHRSVSWYQQTPGQGLQFLFEYFSETQRNKGNFPGRFSGRQFSNSRSEMNVSTLELGDSALYLCASSFTGGFYGYTFGSGTRLTVV.

V usage is TRBV4-1 and J usage is TRBJ1-2, with 11 bases identical to TRBD1. The CDR3 contains 18 residues. V lost 4 bases to trimming and J lost 3 bases; unmatched junction nucleotides: 13. Per the germline V gene, CDR1 is MGHRA and CDR2 is YSYEKL. CDR3 sequence (DNA): TGCGCCAGCAGCCGCACTCCGGGACAGGGGGGAGAGGACTATGGCTACACCTTC. Encoded protein: CASSRTPGQGGEDYGYTF.

The rearrangement links TRBV25-1 to TRBJ2-1, with TRBD1 identical over 7 bases. Germline V CDR1 and CDR2: MGHDK, SYGVNS. V was pared by 7 bases and J by 8 bases, with 5 bases of the junction left unmatched. CDR3 length: 12 amino acids. The CDR3 spells CASNLQGHEQFF. The CDR3 coding sequence is TGTGCCAGCAACTTACAGGGGCATGAGCAGTTCTTC.

The V and J genes are TRBV28 and TRBJ1-5; D remains unclear. Trimming stripped 2 bases from V and 9 bases from J, with 8 bases between. Per germline, CDR1 MDHEN and CDR2 SYDVKM. The CDR3 has 12 amino acids. The CDR3 coding sequence is TGTGCCAGCAGTTTACCCCCCCCGCCCCAGCATTTT. Translated, it gives CASSLPPPPQHF. The variable domain in full, completed from reference TRBV28 and TRBJ1-5, reads DVKVTQSSRYLVKRTGEKVFLECVQDMDHENMFWYRQDPGLGLRLIYFSYDVKMKEKGDIPEGYSVSREKKERFSLILESASTNQTSMYLCASSLPPPPQHFGDGTRLSIL.

This CDR3 reads CASSLGATGNTIYF. As DNA, the CDR3 is TGTGCCAGCAGCCTCGGGGCGACAGGAAACACCATATATTTT. V and J are TRBV6-5 and TRBJ1-3; D is perhaps TRBD1 (5 bases). There are 14 residues in the CDR3. Trimming pared 6 bases from V and 4 bases from J, leaving 13 bases between. Germline CDR1 MNHEY, CDR2 SVGAGI.